This T cell receptor (beta chain) was captured by sequencing in a study of cytomegalovirus exposure and HLA in healthy donors. In the study overall: The approximately 130 validation repertoires and the approximately 640 first-cohort repertoires shared a platform, a later analysis reported.

This clone has just a few counts. From germline, CDR1 is GTSNPN and CDR2 SVGIG (reference sequence). The CDR3 length is 14 residues. Trimming at V came to 1 base and at J to 7 bases, leaving 2 bases not matched to a gene. TCRdb's table, derived via immunoSEQ multiplex PCR, lists solely in-frame clones and lacks some. The sample lists about 310,000 clones, roughly 86% seen once, with roughly 0.96% in the top ten. This sequence was found in a man aged 30-40 years in good health and CMV-seronegative. The V call is TRBV30, the J call TRBJ1-6, with 9 bases that match TRBD1. Sequencing used PBMCs. The CDR3 reads CAWSGTGGNSPLHF. CDR3 nucleotides: TGTGCCTGGAGTGGAACAGGGGGCAATTCACCCCTCCACTTT.